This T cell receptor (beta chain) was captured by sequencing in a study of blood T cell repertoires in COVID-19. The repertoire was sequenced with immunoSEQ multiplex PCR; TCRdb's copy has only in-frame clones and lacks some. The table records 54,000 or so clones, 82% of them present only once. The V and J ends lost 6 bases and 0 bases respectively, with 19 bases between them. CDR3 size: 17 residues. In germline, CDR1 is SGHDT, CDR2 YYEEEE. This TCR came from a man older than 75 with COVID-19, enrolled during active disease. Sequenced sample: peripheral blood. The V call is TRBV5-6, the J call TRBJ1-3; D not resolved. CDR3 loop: CASTRRRLLNSGNTIYF. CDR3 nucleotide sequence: TGTGCCAGCACCCGGAGGCGGTTGCTTAACTCTGGAAACACCATATATTTT.